This note documents a single T cell receptor (beta chain) sequence. It lacks a known antigen. No quality values exist for individual bases; no much larger clone is one base distant. The collaborating institutions used their own protocols to collect whole blood in K2EDTA tubes. Collaborator samples were shipped for TCRbeta analysis as frozen whole blood, isolated PBMCs, or DNA extracted from either sample type. These data are taken from a study of blood T cell repertoires in COVID-19 (TCRdb year 2020). As for the study more broadly: The collaborator samples originated in the United States, Italy and Spain and spanned the acute and convalescent phases of COVID-19. The repertoires were released in a freely available public database meant as a resource for research on the immune response to SARS-CoV-2. The material from the prospective study consisted of cDNA or gDNA derived from T cells, B-cell-depleted T cells, or PBMCs. Deeply sampled blood TCRbeta repertoires from subjects exposed to, actively infected with, or recovered from COVID-19 were included in the dataset. HLA class I and class II types, where available, came from metadata supplied by the sample provider rather than from assay-based typing. The samples were drawn from the first 160 participants of the ongoing ImmuneRACE study and from some 1,300 subjects provided by 6 global collaborators. Nearly every sample came with metadata listing a de-identified subject ID, COVID-19 status, age in years and sex.

The CDR3 contains 13 residues, cysteine and phenylalanine counted. CDR3 DNA only is kept here, 39 bases in frame from base 1. The immunoSEQ Assay, a bias-controlled multiplex PCR, was used to amplify TCRbeta CDR3 regions from genomic DNA. In the source study's methods: The number of nucleated cells in each sample was estimated by amplification of reference gene primers within the assay. Sequence reads were collapsed and filtered to measure the absolute abundance of every unique TCRbeta CDR3 rearrangement. Productive Simpson clonality was computed per sample as the square root of Simpson's diversity index over productive rearrangements. TCRdb obtained this table from immuneACCESS and retained in-frame rearrangements with V and J assigned. These tables miss some clones; where compared with another copy, unresolved V genes account for less than half of the shortfall, and the remainder is unexplained. The V and J calls and clone size are taken from that table; D and trimming were inferred from the DNA. Present in this sample are roughly 330,000 clones, 86% of which were seen just once. The ten biggest clones cover about 1.6% of the sample.

General conclusions and limits of the study: The quantity of clinical and demographic metadata differed by source and by participant and was supplied without curation.

The chain employs TRBV21-1 and TRBJ2-7; TRBD1 reflects the table's D call only, with no check against the DNA. TRBV21-1 is a known pseudogene. The receptor's source is a woman between 50 and 59 years old with acute or convalescent COVID-19. Specimen: peripheral blood. The CDR3 is CASSDRAYYEQYF. The DNA sequence follows: TGTGCCAGCAGCGACAGGGCCTATTACGAGCAGTACTTC.